This TCR beta chain was retrieved from a study of vaccination and CD4 T cells after COVID-19. V dropped 6 bases and J dropped 4 bases, with 15 bases sitting between them. This CDR3 is 14 amino acids long. The V gene's germline CDR1 is SNHLY and CDR2 FYNNEI. Time point indicated: late sampling 161 to 241 days after vaccination in a few convalescent patients. Treatment denoted: roughly nine-day PBMC culture with coronavirus spike peptide pools or control peptides (ViraFEST assay). Sequence data for DNA of cultured CD4+ T cells were generated by the Oncomine TCR Beta short-read assay. TCRdb processed the PCR reads anew with MiXCR; each CDR3 protein has one entry. The sample consists of 20,000 to 25,000 distinct CDR3 sequences, approximately 42% of them appearing once. This clonotype appeared a few times. Its specificity is unknown.

This receptor was obtained from a human donor who had recovered from COVID-19. The rearrangement uses TRBV2 and TRBJ1-2, with D perhaps TRBD1 (6 bases). The input for sequencing was CD4+ T cells from blood, cultured in vitro, taken about 7 months after SARS-CoV-2 vaccination. The CDR3 DNA follows: TGTGCCAGCAGGGATCCTGGACAGCCCTATGGCTACACCTTC. It yields the protein CASRDPGQPYGYTF.